This T cell receptor beta chain was captured by sequencing in a study of TIL therapy for anti-PD-1-resistant metastatic lung cancer. This was the immunoSEQ v3 assay. Measured with immunoSEQ multiplex PCR; TCRdb has only the in-frame clones, and not every one. Counted here are fewer than 20,000 clones, under 90% occurring once; the ten biggest clones make up approximately 2%. The CDR3 loop spans 10 amino acids. V was trimmed by 8 bases and J by 3 bases, leaving 5 bases between them. Germline V gene lookup returns CDR1 LNHDA and CDR2 SQIVND (reference sequence). The time point here: pre-treatment sample, taken before nivolumab and TIL therapy.

The sample here was blood, taken at baseline. This sequence joins TRBV19 and TRBJ2-7; no definite D call. This sequence was found in a person aged 25 to 80 with non-small cell lung cancer. This CDR3 is CASGNYEQYF. CDR3 DNA sequence: TGTGCCAGTGGCAACTACGAGCAGTACTTC.